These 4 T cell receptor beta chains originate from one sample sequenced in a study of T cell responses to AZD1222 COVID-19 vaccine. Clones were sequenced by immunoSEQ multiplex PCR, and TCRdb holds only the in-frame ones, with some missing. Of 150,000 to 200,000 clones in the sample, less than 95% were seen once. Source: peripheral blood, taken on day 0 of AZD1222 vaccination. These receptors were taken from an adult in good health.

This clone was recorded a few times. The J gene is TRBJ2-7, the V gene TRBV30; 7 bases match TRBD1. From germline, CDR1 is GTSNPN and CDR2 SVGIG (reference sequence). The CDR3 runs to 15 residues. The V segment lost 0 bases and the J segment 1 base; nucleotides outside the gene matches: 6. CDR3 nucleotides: TGTGCCTGGAGTGTACTCGGACAGGCTTCCTACGAGCAGTACTTC. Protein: CAWSVLGQASYEQYF.

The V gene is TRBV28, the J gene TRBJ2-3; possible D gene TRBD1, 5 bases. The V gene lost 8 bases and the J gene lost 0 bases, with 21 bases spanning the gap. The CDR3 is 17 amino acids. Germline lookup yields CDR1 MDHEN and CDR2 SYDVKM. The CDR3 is CASGSQGVRLSTDTQYF. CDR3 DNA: TGTGCCAGCGGGTCTCAGGGCGTCCGACTTAGCACAGATACGCAGTATTTT. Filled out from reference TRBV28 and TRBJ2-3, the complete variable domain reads DVKVTQSSRYLVKRTGEKVFLECVQDMDHENMFWYRQDPGLGLRLIYFSYDVKMKEKGDIPEGYSVSREKKERFSLILESASTNQTSMYLCASGSQGVRLSTDTQYFGPGTRLTVL.

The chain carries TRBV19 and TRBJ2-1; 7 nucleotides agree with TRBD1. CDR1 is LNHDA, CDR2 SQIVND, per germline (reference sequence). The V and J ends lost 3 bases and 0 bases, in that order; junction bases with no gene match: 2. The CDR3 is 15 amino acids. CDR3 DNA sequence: TGTGCCAGTAGTATTGGGACAGACTCCTACAATGAGCAGTTCTTC. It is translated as CASSIGTDSYNEQFF. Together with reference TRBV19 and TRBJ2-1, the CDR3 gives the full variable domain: DGGITQSPKYLFRKEGQNVTLSCEQNLNHDAMYWYRQDPGQGLRLIYYSQIVNDFQKGDIAEGYSVSREKKESFPLTVTSAQKNPTAFYLCASSIGTDSYNEQFFGPGTRLTVL.

The CDR3 region is CASSYRGIISDNEQFF. CDR3 coding DNA: TGTGCCAGCAGTTATAGGGGAATTATATCGGACAATGAGCAGTTCTTC. The V gene is TRBV6-5, the J gene TRBJ2-1; tentatively, D is TRBD1 (5 bases). Germline CDR1 is MNHEY and CDR2 is SVGAGI. This CDR3 has 16 amino acids. The V end was cut by 3 bases, the J end by 5 bases, with 17 bases between.